These 23 T cell receptor beta chains were all obtained from the same sample, sequenced in a study of CD8+CD57+ T cells in acquired aplastic anemia. CDR3 and TCR beta VDJ profiling relied on a genomic DNA template. MiXCR, run by TCRdb on the reads, gives a single entry per CDR3 protein. The top ten hold about 31% of the sample, which has over 200,000 distinct CDR3 sequences, roughly 55% seen once. What was sequenced was sorted CD4+, CD8+, or CD8+CD57+ T cells (not recorded which) from PBMCs. These receptors all stem from a human donor in good health.

This clonotype was counted many times. The CDR3 is CASPRITGELFF. CDR3 sequence (DNA): TGTGCCAGCCCTCGGATCACCGGGGAGCTGTTTTTT. This chain connects TRBV12-3 or TRBV12-4 to TRBJ2-2; D call uncertain. Trimming left V 8 bases short and J 4 bases short, with 8 bases between. This CDR3 has 12 amino acids.

On this clonotype itself: The junction departs from the called germline gene at one end, perhaps through a read error. For the CDR3, the DNA is TGTGCCAGCCGAAAAGCGGGAAGATCCTACGAGCAGTACTTC. Translation gives CASRKAGRSYEQYF. The chain has TRBV5-1 and TRBJ2-7; TRBD2 agrees at 7 bases. This CDR3 has 14 amino acids. CDR1 and CDR2 (germline): SGHRS, YFSETQ. The variable domain in full, completed from reference TRBV5-1 and TRBJ2-7, reads KAGVTQTPRYLIKTRGQQVTLSCSPISGHRSVSWYQQTPGQGLQFLFEYFSETQRNKGNFPGRFSGRQFSNSRSEMNVSTLELGDSALYLCASRKAGRSYEQYFGPGTRLTVT.

This clonotype was seen ten or more times. V gene TRBV4-3 combines with J gene TRBJ2-3, with 7 bases lining up with TRBD2. Germline loops: CDR1 LGHNA, CDR2 YSLEER. V dropped 0 bases and J dropped 4; count of bases not matched to a gene: 7. The CDR3 contains 16 residues. CDR3 region: CASSQDPSGVADTQYF. The DNA of the CDR3 is TGCGCCAGCAGCCAAGATCCCAGCGGGGTGGCAGATACGCAGTATTTT.

This clonotype occurred many times. This chain connects TRBV14 to TRBJ1-1; maybe TRBD1 (6 bases). V lost 1 base and J lost 3, with 18 bases in between. The length of the CDR3 is 17 residues. CDR1 is SGHDN, CDR2 FVKESK, per germline. CDR3: CASSQVFLGQYDTEAFF. CDR3 coding DNA: TGTGCCAGCAGCCAAGTCTTTTTAGGACAGTATGACACTGAAGCTTTCTTT.

This clonotype was observed at least ten times. This chain uses TRBV28 with TRBJ2-5; 10 bases agree with TRBD2. Per germline, CDR1 MDHEN and CDR2 SYDVKM. J gave up 1 base and V 3 bases, and 2 bases lay outside the gene matches. This CDR3 spans 15 amino acids. CDR3 sequence reads: CASSFVAGGQETQYF. The CDR3 nucleotides read TGTGCCAGCAGTTTTGTAGCGGGAGGCCAAGAGACCCAGTACTTC.

In its sample, this clonotype was seen many times. This chain joins TRBV6-5 and TRBJ1-3; D ambiguous. This CDR3 is 13 amino acids long. The V end lost 5 bases, the J end lost 2 bases, and 7 bases lay between the germline ends. Germline V gene data show CDR1 as MNHEY and CDR2 as SVGAGI. DNA of the CDR3: TGTGCCAGCAGTGCTGTTGCTGGAAACACCATATATTTT. Translation gives CASSAVAGNTIYF.

The chain is built from TRBV20-1 and TRBJ2-1; the match to TRBD1 covers 8 bases. The CDR3 runs 14 residues. V gave up 6 bases and J gave up 6 bases; unmatched junction bases: 10. CDR1 is DFQATT and CDR2 is SNEGSKA in the germline V gene (reference sequence). DNA for the CDR3: TGCAGTGCACCGGACAGGGTAACGTCCAATGAGCAGTTCTTC. This translates into CSAPDRVTSNEQFF.

In its sample, this clonotype was seen a few times. A much larger clone differs from this one at a single base, so this may be a read error. The rearrangement uses TRBV6-5 and TRBJ2-7, with D perhaps matching TRBD1 (6 bases). This CDR3 is built from 13 residues. Per germline, CDR1 MNHEY and CDR2 SVGAGI. The V end lost 2 bases, the J end lost 6 bases, and 11 bases lay between the germline ends. The CDR3 nucleotides are TGTGCCAGCAGTTACGACAGGACAACCGAGCAGTACTTC. Translation gives CASSYDRTTEQYF.

The V call is TRBV10-3, the J call TRBJ2-6, with 7 bases fitting TRBD1. CDR1 is ENHRY, CDR2 SYGVKD, per germline. CDR3 length: 16 amino acids. V trimming: 8 bases; J trimming: 2 bases; junction bases outside the gene matches: 9. CDR3 sequence: CAIGGQAGAGANVLTF. CDR3 nucleotide sequence: TGTGCCATCGGAGGACAGGCCGGCGCTGGGGCCAACGTCCTGACTTTC.

DNA of the CDR3: TGTGCCAGTAGTCCTCTCGGCAAAAACATTCAGTACTTC. Translated, it gives CASSPLGKNIQYF. The J gene is TRBJ2-4, the V gene TRBV19; D remains unclear. Deletions cut 5 bases from V and 3 bases from J, with 8 bases between. This CDR3 comprises 13 residues. CDR1 is LNHDA, CDR2 SQIVND, per germline (reference sequence).

As regards this clonotype: The junction and the germline gene differ at one end; a read error may be behind it. The gene calls are TRBV12-3 or TRBV12-4 and TRBJ2-5; 11 nucleotides align to TRBD2. The CDR3 is 14 residues long. CDR3 sequence reads: CASSITSGGKTQCF. DNA of the CDR3: TGTGCCAGCAGTATCACTAGCGGGGGAAAGACCCAGTGCTTC.

This clonotype was observed once. This chain joins TRBV7-2 and TRBJ2-1; D might be TRBD2 (5 bases). Trimming left V 0 bases short and J 10 bases short, with 13 bases between. This CDR3 is 14 amino acids long. CDR1 is SGHTA, CDR2 FQGNSA, per germline. CDR3 sequence: CASSLAGSSVEQFF. In nucleotides, the CDR3 is TGTGCCAGCAGCTTAGCAGGGAGTTCGGTCGAGCAGTTCTTC.

This clonotype occurred many times. The rearrangement joins TRBV19 to TRBJ1-1; 10 bases align to TRBD1. The CDR3 is 13 amino acids. The V gene end was trimmed by 7 bases and the J gene end by 3 bases; junction bases not matched to a gene: 2. From germline, CDR1 is LNHDA and CDR2 SQIVND (reference sequence). The CDR3 loop reads CASIGQGDTEAFF. CDR3 bases: TGTGCCAGTATCGGACAGGGGGACACTGAAGCTTTCTTT.

The chain employs TRBV2 and TRBJ2-3, with no clear D. CDR3 size: 13 residues. Germline-derived CDR1 and CDR2 are SNHLY and FYNNEI. Trimming cost V 6 bases and J 5 bases, with 12 bases left between them. The CDR3 DNA reads as TGTGCCAGCAGGGGGATCGGAATAGATACGCAGTATTTT. Protein sequence: CASRGIGIDTQYF.

The chain carries TRBV9 and TRBJ2-7; the D gene could be TRBD1 or TRBD2 (7 bases each). Looked up from germline, CDR1 is SGDLS and CDR2 is YYNGEE. The length of the CDR3 is 14 residues. V was shortened by 3 bases and J by 2 bases, with 12 bases between the two germline ends. CDR3 loop: CASSAGGQPYEQYF. The CDR3 DNA is TGTGCCAGCAGCGCGGGGGGACAGCCCTACGAGCAGTACTTC.

The chain joins TRBV2 to TRBJ1-5, with 7 bases matching TRBD1. Germline CDR1 and CDR2: SNHLY and FYNNEI. There are 13 residues in the CDR3. V shed 7 bases and J 6 bases; nucleotides not matched to a gene: 6. CDR3 region: CASTTGVSQPQHF. In DNA, the CDR3 is TGTGCCAGCACTACAGGGGTATCTCAGCCCCAGCATTTT.

This clonotype has ten or more counts. The chain couples TRBV7-3 to TRBJ2-2, with D tentatively TRBD1 or TRBD2 (5 bases each). The CDR3 spans 14 residues. The ends were cut back, 1 base at V and 3 bases at J, with 6 bases in the middle. Germline assignment: CDR1 SGHTA and CDR2 FQGTGA. The DNA for the CDR3 is TGTGCCAGCAGCTTAATGGGGGACACCGGGGAGCTGTTTTTT. Its translation is CASSLMGDTGELFF.

In its sample, this clonotype was seen many times. The chain is built from TRBV29-1 and TRBJ2-3, with D uncertain. Germline V gives CDR1 SQVTM, CDR2 ANQGSEA. The V end was cut by 6 bases, the J end by 5 bases, with 9 bases between. This CDR3 comprises 11 residues. This CDR3 is CSVPEGDTQYF. The CDR3 DNA reads as TGCAGCGTCCCCGAAGGAGATACGCAGTATTTT.

J is TRBJ2-5 and V is TRBV7-8; 10 positions match TRBD2. Per the germline V gene, CDR1 is SGHVS and CDR2 is FQNEAQ. The CDR3 length is 15 residues. V lost 5 bases to trimming and J lost 6 bases; unmatched junction nucleotides: 9. The CDR3 nucleotides are TGTGCCAGCAGCCCGAGCGGGGGGGCTGGACAGACCCAGTACTTC. Protein product: CASSPSGGAGQTQYF.

Only a few counts were recorded for this clonotype. The chain uses TRBV3-1 and TRBJ2-1; 15 nucleotides align to TRBD2. The CDR3 contains 18 residues. The V gene's germline CDR1 is LGHDT and CDR2 YNNKEL (reference sequence). Losses at the gene ends were 0 bases for V and 7 bases for J; bases not matched to a gene: 7. The CDR3 DNA reads as TGTGCCAGCAGCCAAGATTGGACTAGCGGGGGGGCCAGGAATGAGCAGTTCTTC. It is translated as CASSQDWTSGGARNEQFF.

In its sample, this clonotype was seen many times. This chain connects TRBV4-3 to TRBJ2-7, with D possibly being TRBD2 (5 bases). Germline CDR1 reads LGHNA; CDR2 reads YSLEER. The CDR3 consists of 14 residues. V lost 1 base, J lost 3 bases, and 10 bases lay in between. The CDR3 coding sequence is TGCGCCAGCAGCCAAGGTCGGGGTAGCTACGAGCAGTACTTC. Translated: CASSQGRGSYEQYF.

The chain carries TRBV7-2 and TRBJ1-5; D gene ambiguous. V gave up 2 bases and J gave up 2 bases, with 7 bases separating them. This CDR3 has 14 amino acids. CDR1 SGHTA and CDR2 FQGNSA come from the germline V gene. The DNA for the CDR3 is TGTGCCAGCAGCTTAATGAGGGGCAATCAGCCCCAGCATTTT. Translating gives CASSLMRGNQPQHF. The entire variable domain, with the rest obtained from reference TRBV7-2 and TRBJ1-5, is as follows: GAGVSQSPSNKVTEKGKDVELRCDPISGHTALYWYRQSLGQGLEFLIYFQGNSAPDKSGLPSDRFSAERTGGSVSTLTIQRTQQEDSAVYLCASSLMRGNQPQHFGDGTRLSIL.

The chain carries TRBV12-3 or TRBV12-4 and TRBJ2-6, with D uncertain. V was shortened by 4 bases and J by 0 bases, with 16 bases between the two germline ends. The CDR3 covers 18 residues. CDR3 DNA: TGTGCCAGCAGTTCCCCAGCCCATAGCCTCTCTGGGGCCAACGTCCTGACTTTC. Translated, it gives CASSSPAHSLSGANVLTF.